Listed below are T cell receptor beta chains from one sample, sequenced in a study of blood T cells in healthy people across ages. TCRdb reprocessed the 5' RACE reads via MiXCR and lists one record per CDR3 protein. Found here are roughly 1,300,000 distinct CDR3 sequences, roughly 64% of them singletons; the top ten hold 6.7%. Specimen: blood. These TCRs come from a man between 18 and 35 years old in good health. Each CDR3 is given with its conserved first and last residue. The order of the fields is clone size, V gene, J gene, D gene, CDR3 protein, CDR3 DNA. D genes are given only for firm matches. Only part of the rows carry a size: once, few, many, or a class if the clone is expanded.

clone_size: -; v_call: TRBV20-1; j_call: TRBJ1-4; d_call: -; cdr3_aa: CSARDAAGDEKLFF; cdr3_nt: TGCAGTGCTAGAGATGCCGCGGGGGATGAAAAACTGTTTTTT
clone_size: -; v_call: TRBV21-1; j_call: TRBJ2-7; d_call: -; cdr3_aa: CAIKGASYEQYF; cdr3_nt: TGTGCCATTAAGGGGGCTAGTTACGAGCAGTACTTC
clone_size: -; v_call: TRBV7-9; j_call: TRBJ2-5; d_call: TRBD2; cdr3_aa: CASSLGLAGYLQETQYF; cdr3_nt: TGTGCCAGCAGCTTAGGACTAGCGGGATATCTCCAAGAGACCCAGTACTTC
clone_size: -; v_call: TRBV7-2; j_call: TRBJ1-2; d_call: -; cdr3_aa: CASSLRAGALVWGYTF; cdr3_nt: TGTGCCAGCAGCTTAAGGGCCGGGGCGTTGGTATGGGGCTACACCTTC
clone_size: -; v_call: TRBV4-2; j_call: TRBJ2-5; d_call: -; cdr3_aa: CASSRPPTYGQETQYF; cdr3_nt: TGTGCCAGCAGCCGACCCCCCACTTACGGCCAAGAGACCCAGTACTTC
clone_size: -; v_call: TRBV28; j_call: TRBJ2-7; d_call: TRBD1; cdr3_aa: CASSGTGTVSYEQYF; cdr3_nt: TGTGCCAGCAGTGGGACAGGTACGGTCTCCTACGAGCAGTACTTC
clone_size: few; v_call: TRBV13; j_call: TRBJ2-2; d_call: -; cdr3_aa: CASSLVGPNTGELFF; cdr3_nt: TGTGCCAGCAGCTTAGTGGGACCCAATACCGGGGAGCTGTTTTTT
clone_size: -; v_call: TRBV20-1; j_call: TRBJ1-2; d_call: -; cdr3_aa: CSGRQPNYGYTF; cdr3_nt: TGCAGTGGGAGACAGCCTAACTATGGCTACACCTTC
clone_size: -; v_call: TRBV5-1; j_call: TRBJ2-1; d_call: -; cdr3_aa: CASSLAISGFYNEQFF; cdr3_nt: TGCGCCAGCAGCTTGGCGATAAGCGGATTTTACAATGAGCAGTTCTTC
clone_size: -; v_call: TRBV7-6; j_call: TRBJ2-7; d_call: TRBD2; cdr3_aa: CASSLSPGGDAYEQYF; cdr3_nt: TGTGCCAGCAGCTTATCTCCGGGGGGGGATGCCTACGAGCAGTACTTC
clone_size: -; v_call: TRBV20-1; j_call: TRBJ2-3; d_call: TRBD1; cdr3_aa: CSATPQGASTQYF; cdr3_nt: TGCAGTGCTACCCCGCAGGGGGCCAGTACGCAGTATTTT
clone_size: -; v_call: TRBV18; j_call: TRBJ2-5; d_call: TRBD2; cdr3_aa: CASSPPRTAGGQETQYF; cdr3_nt: TGTGCCAGCTCACCACCAAGAACAGCGGGGGGACAGGAGACCCAGTACTTC
clone_size: few; v_call: TRBV6-2/TRBV6-3; j_call: TRBJ2-6; d_call: -; cdr3_aa: CASGRGGANVLTF; cdr3_nt: TGTGCCAGCGGTAGGGGTGGGGCCAACGTCCTGACTTTC
clone_size: -; v_call: TRBV24-1; j_call: TRBJ2-2; d_call: -; cdr3_aa: CATSDPRGTGELFF; cdr3_nt: TGTGCCACCAGTGATCCACGGGGAACCGGGGAGCTGTTTTTT
clone_size: -; v_call: TRBV7-2; j_call: TRBJ2-1; d_call: TRBD2; cdr3_aa: CASSSRLAGEFF; cdr3_nt: TGTGCCAGCAGCTCGAGACTAGCGGGAGAGTTCTTC
clone_size: -; v_call: TRBV29-1; j_call: TRBJ2-2; d_call: TRBD1; cdr3_aa: CSVGGQGNTGELFF; cdr3_nt: TGCAGCGTTGGGGGACAGGGGAACACCGGGGAGCTGTTTTTT
clone_size: few; v_call: TRBV6-2/TRBV6-3; j_call: TRBJ2-5; d_call: -; cdr3_aa: CASSYTSFGLKETQYF; cdr3_nt: TGTGCCAGCAGTTACACCTCATTTGGACTAAAAGAGACCCAGTACTTC
clone_size: -; v_call: TRBV12-3/TRBV12-4; j_call: TRBJ1-5; d_call: -; cdr3_aa: CASSDRSYQPQHF; cdr3_nt: TGTGCCAGCAGTGACAGGAGCTATCAGCCCCAGCATTTT
clone_size: -; v_call: TRBV20-1; j_call: TRBJ2-3; d_call: -; cdr3_aa: CSASLGADTQYF; cdr3_nt: TGCAGTGCTAGCTTGGGAGCAGATACGCAGTATTTT
clone_size: -; v_call: TRBV28; j_call: TRBJ1-2; d_call: TRBD1; cdr3_aa: CASSELPGQKGYTF; cdr3_nt: TGTGCCAGCAGTGAACTACCGGGACAGAAGGGCTACACCTTC
clone_size: once; v_call: TRBV29-1; j_call: TRBJ2-7; d_call: TRBD1; cdr3_aa: CSAYTGQDYEQYF; cdr3_nt: TGCAGCGCCTACACCGGACAGGACTACGAGCAGTACTTC
clone_size: -; v_call: TRBV10-3; j_call: TRBJ1-5; d_call: -; cdr3_aa: CAISEWQGRGQPQHF; cdr3_nt: TGTGCCATCAGTGAGTGGCAAGGAAGGGGTCAGCCCCAGCATTTT
clone_size: few; v_call: TRBV29-1; j_call: TRBJ2-2; d_call: -; cdr3_aa: CSVKTVNTGELFF; cdr3_nt: TGCAGCGTAAAGACTGTGAACACCGGGGAGCTGTTTTTT
clone_size: -; v_call: TRBV5-1; j_call: TRBJ2-5; d_call: -; cdr3_aa: CASSLTQGLETQYF; cdr3_nt: TGCGCCAGCAGCTTAACACAGGGTTTGGAGACCCAGTACTTC
clone_size: few; v_call: TRBV6-4; j_call: TRBJ2-5; d_call: -; cdr3_aa: CASSDSELALGETQYF; cdr3_nt: TGTGCCAGCAGTGACTCTGAGTTGGCATTGGGGGAGACCCAGTACTTC
clone_size: -; v_call: TRBV29-1; j_call: TRBJ2-7; d_call: -; cdr3_aa: CSVEDPRSWEQYF; cdr3_nt: TGCAGCGTTGAAGATCCTCGCTCCTGGGAGCAGTACTTC
clone_size: -; v_call: TRBV14; j_call: TRBJ1-6; d_call: TRBD1; cdr3_aa: CASSNRQGLGNSPLHF; cdr3_nt: TGTGCCAGCAGCAACCGACAGGGTTTAGGCAATTCACCCCTCCACTTT
clone_size: -; v_call: TRBV20-1; j_call: TRBJ1-2; d_call: TRBD1; cdr3_aa: CSAWDRESTNYGYTF; cdr3_nt: TGCAGTGCTTGGGACAGGGAATCCACTAACTATGGCTACACCTTC
clone_size: few; v_call: TRBV10-3; j_call: TRBJ2-1; d_call: -; cdr3_aa: CAIHPGAGNEQFF; cdr3_nt: TGTGCCATTCACCCGGGAGCCGGTAATGAGCAGTTCTTC
clone_size: -; v_call: TRBV29-1; j_call: TRBJ1-6; d_call: -; cdr3_aa: CSVPALYNSPLHF; cdr3_nt: TGCAGCGTTCCTGCATTGTATAATTCACCCCTCCACTTT
clone_size: few; v_call: TRBV6-5; j_call: TRBJ2-1; d_call: -; cdr3_aa: CASSEEGFGVQFF; cdr3_nt: TGTGCCAGCAGTGAAGAGGGGTTTGGGGTCCAGTTCTTC
clone_size: -; v_call: TRBV2; j_call: TRBJ2-1; d_call: TRBD1; cdr3_aa: CASSPTGTGFNEQFF; cdr3_nt: TGTGCCAGCAGCCCTACCGGGACAGGGTTCAATGAGCAGTTCTTC